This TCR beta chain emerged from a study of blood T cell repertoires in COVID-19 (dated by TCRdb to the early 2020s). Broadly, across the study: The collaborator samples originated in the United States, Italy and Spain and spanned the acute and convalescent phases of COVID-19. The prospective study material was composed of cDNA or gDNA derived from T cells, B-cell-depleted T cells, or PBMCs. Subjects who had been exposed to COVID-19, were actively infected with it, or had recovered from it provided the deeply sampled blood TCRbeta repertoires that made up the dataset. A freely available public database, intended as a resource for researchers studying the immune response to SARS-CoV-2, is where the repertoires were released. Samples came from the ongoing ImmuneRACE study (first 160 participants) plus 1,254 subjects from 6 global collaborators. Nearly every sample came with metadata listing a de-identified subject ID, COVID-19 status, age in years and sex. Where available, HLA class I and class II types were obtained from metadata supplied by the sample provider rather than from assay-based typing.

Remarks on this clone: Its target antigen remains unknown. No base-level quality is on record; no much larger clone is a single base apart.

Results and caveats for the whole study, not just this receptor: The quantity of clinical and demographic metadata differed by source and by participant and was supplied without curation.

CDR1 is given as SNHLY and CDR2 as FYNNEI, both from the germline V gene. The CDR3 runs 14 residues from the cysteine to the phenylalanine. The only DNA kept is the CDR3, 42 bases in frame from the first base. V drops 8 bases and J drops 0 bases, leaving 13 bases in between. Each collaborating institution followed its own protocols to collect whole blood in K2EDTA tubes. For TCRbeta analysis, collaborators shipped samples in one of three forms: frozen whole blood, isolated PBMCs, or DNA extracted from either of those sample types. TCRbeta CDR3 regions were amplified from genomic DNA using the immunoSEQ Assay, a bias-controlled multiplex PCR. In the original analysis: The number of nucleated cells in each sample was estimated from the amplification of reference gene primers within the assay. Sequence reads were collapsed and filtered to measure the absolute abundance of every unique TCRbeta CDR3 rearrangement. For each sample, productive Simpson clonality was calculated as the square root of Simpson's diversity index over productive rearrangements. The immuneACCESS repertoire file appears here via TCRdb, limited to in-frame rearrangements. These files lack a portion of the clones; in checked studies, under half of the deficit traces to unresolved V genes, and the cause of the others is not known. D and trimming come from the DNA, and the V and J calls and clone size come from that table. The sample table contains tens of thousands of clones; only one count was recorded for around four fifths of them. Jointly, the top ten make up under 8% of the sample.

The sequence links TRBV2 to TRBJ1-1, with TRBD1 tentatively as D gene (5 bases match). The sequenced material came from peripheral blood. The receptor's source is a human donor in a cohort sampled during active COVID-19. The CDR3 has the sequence CASHRGSMNTEAFF. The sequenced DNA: TGTGCCAGCCATAGGGGATCAATGAACACTGAAGCTTTCTTT.